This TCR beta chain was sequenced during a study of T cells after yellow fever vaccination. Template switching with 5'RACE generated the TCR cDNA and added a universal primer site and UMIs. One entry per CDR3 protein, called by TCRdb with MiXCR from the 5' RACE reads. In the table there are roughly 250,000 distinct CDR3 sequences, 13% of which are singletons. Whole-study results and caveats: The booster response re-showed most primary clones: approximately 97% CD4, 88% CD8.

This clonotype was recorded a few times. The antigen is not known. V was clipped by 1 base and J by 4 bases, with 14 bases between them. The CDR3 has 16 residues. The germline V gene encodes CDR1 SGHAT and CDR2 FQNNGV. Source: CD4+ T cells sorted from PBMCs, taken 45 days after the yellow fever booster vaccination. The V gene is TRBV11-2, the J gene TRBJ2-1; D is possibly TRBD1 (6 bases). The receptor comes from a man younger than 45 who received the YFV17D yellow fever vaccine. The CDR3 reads CASSLAPTRGYNEQFF. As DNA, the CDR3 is TGTGCCAGCAGCTTAGCTCCCACGAGGGGGTACAATGAGCAGTTCTTC.